This is a list of T cell receptor beta chains from one sample in a study of blood T cells in healthy people across ages. TCRdb re-called the 5' RACE reads with MiXCR, one entry per CDR3 protein. The data contain about 2 million distinct CDR3 sequences, roughly 52% of them seen just once; the ten biggest clones take up less than 2.5%. Material: blood. The receptors were gathered from a woman in her forties in good health. Both conserved end residues are part of each CDR3.

V gene: TRBV21-1; CDR3 length: 16; CDR3 protein: CASSKFWTDKNTEAFF
V gene: TRBV4-1; CDR3 length: 14; CDR3 protein: CASSHLLAEGEQFF
V gene: TRBV6-9; CDR3 length: 16; CDR3 protein: CASSYWGGTINQPQHF
V gene: TRBV5-1; CDR3 length: 17; CDR3 protein: CASSLGTSGVTYNEQFF
V gene: TRBV6-5; CDR3 length: 15; CDR3 protein: CASRRATGAFYEQYF
V gene: TRBV4-2; CDR3 length: 14; CDR3 protein: CASRGGGPDTEAFF
V gene: TRBV29-1; CDR3 length: 12; CDR3 protein: CSVAQQRGEQFF
V gene: TRBV20-1; CDR3 length: 14; CDR3 protein: CSARARGVLETQYF
V gene: TRBV20-1; CDR3 length: 13; CDR3 protein: CSAMGLGGETQYF
V gene: TRBV6-6; CDR3 length: 15; CDR3 protein: CASSYGAGATDTQYF
V gene: TRBV11-3; CDR3 length: 15; CDR3 protein: CASSFAGGTYYEQYF
V gene: TRBV6-5; CDR3 length: 16; CDR3 protein: CASSLTSGVNTDTQYF
V gene: TRBV6-1; CDR3 length: 14; CDR3 protein: CASKRTGGNYEQYF
V gene: TRBV6-6; CDR3 length: 16; CDR3 protein: CASSYEPGAGANVLTF
V gene: TRBV5-5; CDR3 length: 15; CDR3 protein: CASSLVPGDTEKLFF
V gene: TRBV12-3/TRBV12-4; CDR3 length: 13; CDR3 protein: CASSQTVNYGYTF
V gene: TRBV9; CDR3 length: 14; CDR3 protein: CASSVAQMNTEAFF
V gene: TRBV4-1; CDR3 length: 17; CDR3 protein: CASSPLDRGTTNEKLFF
V gene: TRBV20-1; CDR3 length: 14; CDR3 protein: CSARDAGQHYEQYF
V gene: TRBV24-1; CDR3 length: 14; CDR3 protein: CATGTGLIGETQYF
V gene: TRBV29-1; CDR3 length: 14; CDR3 protein: CSAEGFDGRDEQFF
V gene: TRBV6-6; CDR3 length: 17; CDR3 protein: CASSYIRAPLAKNIQYF